One sample yielded the 8 T cell receptor beta chains listed below, sequenced in a study of blood T cell repertoires in COVID-19. The assay was immunoSEQ multiplex PCR, and TCRdb's table has in-frame clones only and misses some. Here the sample spans approximately 85,000 clones, around 84% being singletons. The sequenced sample was peripheral blood. All receptors derive from a woman aged 80 or over in a cohort sampled during active or convalescent COVID-19.

The J gene is TRBJ1-2, the V gene TRBV6-2 or TRBV6-3, with 10 positions matching TRBD1. Germline CDR1 and CDR2: MNHEY and SVGEGT. Unmatched junction bases numbered 5, after V lost 5 bases and J lost 8 bases. CDR3 length equals 13 residues. Here the CDR3 DNA reads TGTGCCAGCAGTCCATGGACAGGGGGAGGCTACACCTTC. This sequence encodes CASSPWTGGGYTF.

The chain employs TRBV19 and TRBJ1-2; 7 bases fit TRBD1. J lost 4 bases, V lost 5 bases, and 7 bases had no gene match. Germline CDR1 reads LNHDA; CDR2 reads SQIVND (reference sequence). This CDR3 has 14 residues. CDR3 nucleotides: TGTGCCAGTAGTGACCGACAGGGCTTCTATGGCTACACCTTC. Translation gives CASSDRQGFYGYTF.

The chain uses TRBV6-4 and TRBJ1-1, with D tentatively TRBD1 (6 bases). This CDR3 region has 14 residues. CDR1 is MRHNA, CDR2 SNTAGT, per germline. Trimming shortened V by 2 bases and J by 1 base, and 8 bases separated the two germline ends. CDR3 bases: TGTGCCAGCAGTGACGGCAGGGGGAACACTGAAGCTTTCTTT. This codes for CASSDGRGNTEAFF.

The CDR3 nucleotides are TGCGCCAGCAGCACCGGACTAGCGGGAGGGCGTACAGATACGCAGTATTTT. This encodes CASSTGLAGGRTDTQYF. The genes are TRBV5-1 and TRBJ2-3; TRBD2 aligns across 15 bases. The germline gives CDR1 SGHRS, CDR2 YFSETQ. With V trimmed by 4 bases and J by 3 bases, 6 bases remained unmatched. The CDR3 sequence is 17 residues long.

J is TRBJ1-5 and V is TRBV27, with 7 nucleotides matching TRBD1. Germline V lookup: CDR1 MNHEY, CDR2 SMNVEV (reference sequence). The CDR3 length is 16 residues. Trimming took 4 bases from V and 2 from J; bases not matched to a gene: 8. The CDR3 DNA is TGTGCCAGCAGTTCCCCCAACAGGGGAGGCAATCAGCCCCAGCATTTT. Encoded protein: CASSSPNRGGNQPQHF.

The genes are TRBV30 and TRBJ2-1; 9 bases line up with TRBD2. CDR1 and CDR2 (germline): GTSNPN, SVGIG (reference sequence). There are 12 residues in the CDR3. CDR3: CGCSGSVNEQFF. CDR3 DNA sequence: TGTGGCTGTAGCGGGAGTGTAAATGAGCAGTTCTTC. Drawing the rest from reference TRBV30 and TRBJ2-1, the complete variable domain is SQTIHQWPATLVQPVGSPLSLECTVEGTSNPNLYWYRQAAGRGLQLLFYSVGIGQISSEVPQNLSASRPQDRQFILSSKKLLLSDSGFYLCGCSGSVNEQFFGPGTRLTVL.

This chain connects TRBV28 to TRBJ2-7, with 8 bases lining up with TRBD2. The V segment lost 4 bases and the J segment 0 bases; nucleotides outside the gene matches: 5. This CDR3 has 15 amino acids. Germline assignment: CDR1 MDHEN and CDR2 SYDVKM. This chain's CDR3 is CASSSPGTSSYEQYF. The DNA of the CDR3 is TGTGCCAGCAGTTCCCCCGGGACTAGCTCCTACGAGCAGTACTTC.

The chain combines TRBV19 with TRBJ1-2, with 9 positions matching TRBD1. The CDR3 has 14 residues. Losses at the gene ends were 5 bases for V and 7 bases for J; bases not matched to a gene: 8. Germline V gene sequence: CDR1 LNHDA, CDR2 SQIVND (reference sequence). In nucleotides, the CDR3 is TGTGCCAGTAGTCCTGGGGACAGGGCTGGTGGCTACACCTTC. It encodes CASSPGDRAGGYTF.